The 22 T cell receptor beta chains below all came from one sample that was sequenced in a study of identical twins. A single record per CDR3 protein comes from TCRdb applying MiXCR to the 5' RACE reads. Among fewer than 250,000 distinct CDR3 sequences listed, under 10% were seen once. This same sample was also part of a study on yellow fever vaccine responses in identical twins.

Input material: memory (CD45RO+) T cells sorted from blood. Receptor source: a young woman in good health.

This clonotype was counted ten times or more. V is TRBV25-1 and J is TRBJ1-1; D is uncertain. The ends were cut back, 0 bases at V and 6 bases at J, with 11 bases in the middle. This CDR3 spans 14 amino acids. The germline V gene encodes CDR1 MGHDK and CDR2 SYGVNS. The CDR3 region has the DNA TGTGCCAGCAGTGAATATACGGCAGAGTCTGAAGCTTTCTTT. It codes for CASSEYTAESEAFF.

V and J are TRBV3-1 and TRBJ1-2; D not resolved. There are 15 residues in the CDR3. Germline V gives CDR1 LGHDT, CDR2 YNNKEL (reference sequence). V was trimmed by 2 bases and J by 6 bases, leaving 16 bases between them. CDR3 nucleotides: TGTGCCAGCAGCCAACTCCCCACGGCGGGGAATGGCTACACCTTC. It encodes CASSQLPTAGNGYTF.

This clonotype was detected a few times. The CDR3 protein is CASSTEPGYNEQFF. The CDR3 DNA sequence: TGTGCCAGCAGCACCGAACCCGGCTACAATGAGCAGTTCTTC. The chain is built from TRBV7-2 and TRBJ2-1; D gene ambiguous. V lost 5 bases, J lost 3 bases, and 11 bases lay in between. The length of the CDR3 is 14 residues. The germline CDR1 and CDR2 sequences are SGHTA and FQGNSA.

The genes are TRBV5-1 and TRBJ2-1, with 7 bases identical to TRBD2. J was trimmed by 9 bases and V by 4 bases; bases with no gene match: 19. Per germline, CDR1 SGHRS and CDR2 YFSETQ. The CDR3 is made up of 17 amino acids. CDR3 nucleotide sequence: TGCGCCAGCAGCCCAGCCAGATTGGGGGAGGGCCAACCTGAGCAGTTCTTC. This gives the protein CASSPARLGEGQPEQFF. Full variable domain (remainder filled in from reference TRBV5-1 and TRBJ2-1): KAGVTQTPRYLIKTRGQQVTLSCSPISGHRSVSWYQQTPGQGLQFLFEYFSETQRNKGNFPGRFSGRQFSNSRSEMNVSTLELGDSALYLCASSPARLGEGQPEQFFGPGTRLTVL.

This clonotype was counted only a few times. The V gene is TRBV28, the J gene TRBJ2-5; TRBD1 matches at 9 bases. With V trimmed by 3 bases and J by 2 bases, 10 bases remained unmatched. Germline CDR1 is MDHEN and CDR2 is SYDVKM. The CDR3 has 17 residues. Here the CDR3 reads CASSLWLTGGDQETQYF. The CDR3 nucleotides are TGTGCCAGCAGTTTGTGGTTGACAGGGGGTGATCAAGAGACCCAGTACTTC. The full variable domain, rest sourced from reference TRBV28 and TRBJ2-5, is DVKVTQSSRYLVKRTGEKVFLECVQDMDHENMFWYRQDPGLGLRLIYFSYDVKMKEKGDIPEGYSVSREKKERFSLILESASTNQTSMYLCASSLWLTGGDQETQYFGPGTRLLVL.

The rearrangement uses TRBV29-1 and TRBJ2-6, with D tentatively TRBD1 (6 bases). Germline CDR1 is SQVTM and CDR2 is ANQGSEA. CDR3 size: 14 residues. V was clipped by 6 bases and J by 1 base, with 10 bases between them. The DNA of the CDR3 is TGCAGCGTGCCCGACAGGTCTGGGGCCAACGTCCTGACTTTC. It codes for CSVPDRSGANVLTF. Together with reference TRBV29-1 and TRBJ2-6, the CDR3 gives the full variable domain: SAVISQKPSRDICQRGTSLTIQCQVDSQVTMMFWYRQQPGQSLTLIATANQGSEATYESGFVIDKFPISRPNLTFSTLTVSNMSPEDSSIYLCSVPDRSGANVLTFGAGSRLTVL.

There are a few counts of this clonotype. V gene TRBV24-1 combines with J gene TRBJ2-1; TRBD2 aligns across 10 bases. Trimming took 3 bases from V and 3 from J; bases not matched to a gene: 1. Looked up from germline, CDR1 is KGHDR and CDR2 is SFDVKD. The CDR3 loop spans 15 amino acids. The CDR3 loop is CATSDLAGDYNEQFF. DNA of the CDR3: TGTGCCACCAGTGATCTAGCGGGGGACTACAATGAGCAGTTCTTC.

This rearrangement joins TRBV5-1 to TRBJ1-2; possible D gene TRBD1, 6 bases. This CDR3 contains 17 residues. The V gene lost 0 bases and the J gene lost 7 bases, with 22 bases spanning the gap. Germline lookup yields CDR1 SGHRS and CDR2 YFSETQ. The CDR3: CASSLVLRGRGAPGYTF. The CDR3 bases are TGCGCCAGCAGCTTGGTCCTAAGGGGTCGGGGGGCCCCTGGCTACACCTTC.

This clonotype has a count of ten or more. The chain is built from TRBV29-1 and TRBJ1-1; D is unresolved. In germline, CDR1 is SQVTM, CDR2 ANQGSEA. The CDR3 is made up of 14 amino acids. Trimming cost V 4 bases and J 3 bases, with 15 bases left between them. The CDR3 region has the DNA TGCAGCGTTGTGACCTTCGCGCGGGACACTGAAGCTTTCTTT. Translation: CSVVTFARDTEAFF.

This clonotype was seen many times. V gene TRBV7-9 combines with J gene TRBJ2-1, with D perhaps TRBD1 or TRBD2 (5 bases each). The CDR3 runs 13 residues. V was cut by 6 bases and J by 10 bases, with 16 bases left in between. CDR1 is SEHNR, CDR2 FQNEAQ, per germline (reference sequence). CDR3 protein: CASSRGASLEQFF. The CDR3 DNA follows: TGTGCCAGCAGTAGAGGGGCGAGCTTGGAGCAGTTCTTC.

This clonotype was seen many times. This chain uses TRBV19 with TRBJ1-5; D not certain. From germline, CDR1 is LNHDA and CDR2 SQIVND (reference sequence). Trimming left V 3 bases short and J 4 bases short, with 4 bases between. The length of the CDR3 is 12 residues. CDR3 nucleotides: TGTGCCAGTAGTATGGTAAATCAGCCCCAGCATTTT. This encodes CASSMVNQPQHF. Together with reference TRBV19 and TRBJ1-5, the CDR3 gives the full variable domain: DGGITQSPKYLFRKEGQNVTLSCEQNLNHDAMYWYRQDPGQGLRLIYYSQIVNDFQKGDIAEGYSVSREKKESFPLTVTSAQKNPTAFYLCASSMVNQPQHFGDGTRLSIL.

The table lists this clonotype with many counts. The rearrangement uses TRBV5-1 and TRBJ2-1, with TRBD2 matching 12 bases. V lost 4 bases, J lost 6 bases, and 8 bases stayed unmatched. The CDR3 covers 16 residues. CDR1 SGHRS and CDR2 YFSETQ come from the germline V gene. The CDR3 region is CASSHGLAGMSNEQFF. The DNA of the CDR3 is TGCGCCAGCAGCCACGGACTAGCGGGGATGAGCAATGAGCAGTTCTTC.

This clonotype was seen repeatedly, ten times or more. The J gene is TRBJ2-7, the V gene TRBV25-1; no clear D. Germline V gene data show CDR1 as MGHDK and CDR2 as SYGVNS. Trimming removed 2 bases from V and 0 bases from J, with 14 bases in between. This CDR3 is 16 amino acids long. CDR3 sequence (DNA): TGTGCCAGCAGTGAAGACGACACGAGCCGCTCCTACGAGCAGTACTTC. Translating gives CASSEDDTSRSYEQYF.

Ten or more counts support this clonotype. The chain uses TRBV6-5 and TRBJ1-3; the D is unclear. The length of the CDR3 is 14 residues. Germline V gene data show CDR1 as MNHEY and CDR2 as SVGAGI. Between the trimmed V and J ends, which lost 3 bases and 0 bases, there was a span of 6 bases. CDR3 bases: TGTGCCAGCAGTTATCAGCCCTCTGGAAACACCATATATTTT. Its protein is CASSYQPSGNTIYF.

Of note for this clonotype: Relative to the germline gene, one junction end is altered; a read error may explain this. The CDR3 loop reads CASSLDGSSTDTQYF. DNA for the CDR3: TGTGCTAGCAGCTTAGATGGTAGCAGCACAGATACGCAGTATTTT. The rearrangement links TRBV7-7 to TRBJ2-3; D ambiguous. The CDR3 covers 15 residues. Germline V CDR1 and CDR2: SSHAT, FNYEAQ (reference sequence).

V and J are TRBV7-2 and TRBJ2-1; 9 bases agree with TRBD1. V shed 1 base, J shed 9 bases, and the junction held 10 bases outside the gene matches. The CDR3 extends over 16 amino acids. CDR1 SGHTA and CDR2 FQGNSA come from the germline V gene. CDR3 nucleotides: TGTGCCAGCAGCTTAGGGACAGGGGTTACGTACCGTGAGCAGTTCTTC. Its translation is CASSLGTGVTYREQFF. Full variable domain (remainder filled in from reference TRBV7-2 and TRBJ2-1): GAGVSQSPSNKVTEKGKDVELRCDPISGHTALYWYRQSLGQGLEFLIYFQGNSAPDKSGLPSDRFSAERTGGSVSTLTIQRTQQEDSAVYLCASSLGTGVTYREQFFGPGTRLTVL.

Many counts were recorded for this clonotype. The junction and the germline gene differ at one end; a read error may be behind it. V and J are TRBV4-2 and TRBJ2-7; 7 nucleotides line up with TRBD2. The CDR3 runs 13 residues. The germline gives CDR1 LGHNA, CDR2 YNFKEQ. CDR3 loop: CASSQDRAREFVF. DNA for the CDR3: TGTGCCAGCAGCCAAGATAGGGCGCGGGAGTTTGTATTC.

This clonotype was observed many times. The rearrangement uses TRBV6-2 or TRBV6-3 and TRBJ2-1, with 15 bases matching TRBD2. Germline V lookup: CDR1 MNHEY, CDR2 SVGEGT. Trimming removed 5 bases from V and 9 bases from J; junction bases left unmatched: 8. This CDR3 spans 16 amino acids. The CDR3 sequence is CASSARTSGRASEQFF. The CDR3 coding sequence is TGTGCCAGCAGTGCCCGGACTAGCGGGAGGGCAAGTGAGCAGTTCTTC.

This clonotype was counted a few times. V gene TRBV29-1 combines with J gene TRBJ1-2; D not certain. The ends were cut back, 7 bases at V and 8 bases at J, with 17 bases in the middle. CDR3 size: 12 residues. From germline, CDR1 is SQVTM and CDR2 ANQGSEA. CDR3 DNA sequence: TGCAGCGCCTTTGGGTCGGAGGGCGGCTACACCTTC. The encoded protein is CSAFGSEGGYTF.

The table lists this clonotype with a few counts. The J gene is TRBJ2-2, the V gene TRBV6-2 or TRBV6-3; 8 bases agree with TRBD1. The ends lost 6 bases at V and 7 bases at J; junction bases unmatched: 10. This CDR3 is built from 15 residues. Germline values: CDR1 MNHEY, CDR2 SVGEGT. CDR3 loop: CASSRRTGSGGELFF. The CDR3 coding sequence is TGTGCCAGCAGCCGACGGACAGGGTCGGGCGGGGAGCTGTTTTTT.

This clonotype was seen a handful of times. This sequence joins TRBV9 and TRBJ1-1, with D perhaps matching TRBD1 (5 bases). CDR1 is SGDLS, CDR2 YYNGEE, per germline. V shed 4 bases and J shed 1 base, with 17 bases lying between them. The CDR3 length is 16 residues. CDR3 sequence reads: CASSPRVVGANTEAFF. DNA of the CDR3: TGTGCCAGCAGCCCCAGAGTCGTAGGGGCGAACACTGAAGCTTTCTTT. Together with reference TRBV9 and TRBJ1-1, the CDR3 gives the full variable domain: DSGVTQTPKHLITATGQRVTLRCSPRSGDLSVYWYQQSLDQGLQFLIQYYNGEERAKGNILERFSAQQFPDLHSELNLSSLELGDSALYFCASSPRVVGANTEAFFGQGTRLTVV.

This chain uses TRBV6-2 or TRBV6-3 with TRBJ1-1; D may be TRBD1 (5 bases). The V gene lost 6 bases and the J gene lost 1 base, with 12 bases spanning the gap. This CDR3 has 14 residues. Germline V gene sequence: CDR1 MNHEY, CDR2 SVGEGT. The chain's CDR3 is CASRPDTPNTEAFF. The CDR3 DNA reads as TGTGCCAGCAGGCCGGACACCCCGAACACTGAAGCTTTCTTT.